This TCR beta chain was obtained from a study of read filtering for tumor transcriptome and immune sequencing. About the study: Patients were 17 male and some 15 female, mean age 65.9 years, range about 40 to 85. Whole-transcriptome libraries were prepared after DNase treatment.

This clonotype was seen ten or more times. Its antigen is not identified. Molecular barcoded adaptors covering alpha/delta and beta/gamma chains were used on approximately 400 ng RNA. TCRdb ran MiXCR on the reads and lists one entry per CDR3 protein. The sample carries more than 30,000 distinct CDR3 sequences, 14% recorded once. Findings of the study overall: IR-seq captured clonotypes deeper and more reliably than RNA-seq.

Per the germline V gene, CDR1 is SGHAT and CDR2 is FQDESV (reference sequence). After removal of 5 bases from V and 5 bases from J, the junction contained 11 bases not matched to a gene. The CDR3 is 15 amino acids. This sequence joins TRBV11-1 and TRBJ2-5; 7 positions match TRBD2. Sequenced input: a population of CD138-negative cells sorted from bone marrow. The TCR comes from a donor aged 40 or over with multiple myeloma. CDR3 bases: TGTGCCAGCAGCGACCGGACTAGTCAAAGGGAGACCCAGTACTTC. Translation: CASSDRTSQRETQYF.